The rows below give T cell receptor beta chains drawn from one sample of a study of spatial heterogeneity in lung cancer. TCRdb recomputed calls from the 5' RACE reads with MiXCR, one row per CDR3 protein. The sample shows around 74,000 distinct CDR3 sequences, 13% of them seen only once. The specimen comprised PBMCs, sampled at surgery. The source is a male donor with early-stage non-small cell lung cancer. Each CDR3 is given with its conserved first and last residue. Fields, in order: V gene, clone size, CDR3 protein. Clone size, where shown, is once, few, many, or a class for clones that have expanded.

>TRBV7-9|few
CASRSIGSYEQYF
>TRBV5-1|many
CASSFSVAGDSEQFF
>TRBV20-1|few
CSASPSLNTGELFF
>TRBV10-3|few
CAISRNSEQYF
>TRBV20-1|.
CSASIGRTNSPLHF
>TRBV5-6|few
CASSPRTGNTIYF
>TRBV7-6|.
CASSLGVRGMNTEAFF
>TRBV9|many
CASSVGQGANEKLFF
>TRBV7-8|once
CASSLGWDISYEQYF
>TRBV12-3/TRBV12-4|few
CASSLLGHYEQYF
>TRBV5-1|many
CASSLGPGAKQEQFF
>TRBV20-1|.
CSAYRTSRADTQYF
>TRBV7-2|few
CASSLVGSGWLNEQFF
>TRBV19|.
CASSTAPGSPGELFF
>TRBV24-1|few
CATSDLGQGLAETQYF
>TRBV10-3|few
CAISESGQILGAFF
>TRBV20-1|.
CSARETVNYGYTF
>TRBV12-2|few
CASRLGGLAKNIQYF
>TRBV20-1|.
CSAKVTSGSGEQYF
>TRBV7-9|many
CASSTGASAGFMYQETQYF
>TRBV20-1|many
CSARIIANFGTSGRALADTQYF
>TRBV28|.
CASSVPGGGTDTQYF
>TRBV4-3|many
CASSQGGFSYSGANVLTF
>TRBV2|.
CASSQTGYNEQFF
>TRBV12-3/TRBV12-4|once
CASSLPSGVYNEQFF
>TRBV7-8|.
CASSLDGRPVDF
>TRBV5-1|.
CASSLALTGATVEQYF
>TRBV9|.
CASSAPPGQGETQYF
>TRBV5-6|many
CASSLVDVQDEQFF
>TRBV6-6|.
CASSYGGVNNQPQHF
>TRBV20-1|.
CSARDRKGQNTEAFF
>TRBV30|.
CAWSEGTSNEQFF
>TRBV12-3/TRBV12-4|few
CASSLVLGVSGELFF
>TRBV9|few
CASSVASDYGYTF
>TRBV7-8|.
CASTKSRVLAGYETQYF
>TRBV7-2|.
CASSLTGGGYEQYF
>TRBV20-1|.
CSARSGEIYGYTF
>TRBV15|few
CATSRDDSGVNTQYF
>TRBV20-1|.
CSALRQVPNTEAFF
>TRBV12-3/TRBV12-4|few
CASSLRHNEKLFF
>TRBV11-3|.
CASSLMGAAQAFF
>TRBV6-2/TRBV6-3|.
CASSKTGLTYEQYF
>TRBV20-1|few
CSASRVLQRGEQYF
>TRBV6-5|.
CASSYDRDVNEQFF
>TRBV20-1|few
CSARVEGPKEGELFF
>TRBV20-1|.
CSARISDRGNTYEQYF
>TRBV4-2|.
CASSQATLGVAGAHEQYF